This T cell receptor beta chain was observed in a study of T cells after yellow fever vaccination. Study findings and constraints: Though weaker, the secondary response peaked faster, on day 5 versus 15. Most clones from primary vaccination resurfaced after the booster (around 97% CD4, around 89% CD8).

This clonotype was seen more than once but under ten times. Its specificity is unknown. Trimming shortened V by 4 bases and J by 0 bases, and 20 bases separated the two germline ends. In germline, CDR1 is KGHDR, CDR2 SFDVKD. The CDR3 totals 19 residues. Via MiXCR, TCRdb re-called the 5' RACE reads, giving one row per CDR3 protein. This sample has fewer than 500,000 distinct CDR3 sequences, with 18% found just once. The material sequenced was PBMCs, taken before the yellow fever booster vaccination. The TCR sequence derives from a man in his late teens or twenties who received the YFV17D yellow fever vaccine. V usage is TRBV24-1 and J usage is TRBJ2-2; D is perhaps TRBD1 (6 bases). CDR3 sequence reads: CATSDARDTTPANTGELFF. Here the CDR3 DNA reads TGTGCCACCAGTGACGCCCGGGACACCACTCCCGCGAACACCGGGGAGCTGTTTTTT.